Each of the 30 T cell receptor beta chains below was sequenced from the same sample in a study of PD-1 blockade in classical Hodgkin lymphoma. Sequenced by immunoSEQ multiplex PCR; TCRdb stores in-frame clones only, minus some. The profile shows about 98,000 clones, over 85% of them singletons. Relapse after autologous stem cell transplantation occurred in every patient, and brentuximab vedotin exposure varied. This specimen consisted of peripheral blood mononuclear cells (PBMCs), obtained at baseline. These TCRs come from a human donor with classical Hodgkin lymphoma.

V usage is TRBV29-1 and J usage is TRBJ1-4; D not resolved. The germline CDR1 and CDR2 sequences are SQVTM and ANQGSEA. The CDR3 runs 11 residues. Trimming cost V 3 bases and J 13 bases, with 12 bases left between them. In DNA, the CDR3 is TGCAGCGTTGAGGTTCGGGAGGGACTGTTTTTT. It specifies CSVEVREGLFF.

This clone has a single count. This chain joins TRBV6-5 and TRBJ2-3, with D maybe TRBD2 (5 bases). V dropped 6 bases and J dropped 0 bases, with 10 bases sitting between them. CDR1 MNHEY and CDR2 SVGAGI come from the germline V gene. The CDR3 consists of 14 residues. The CDR3 DNA follows: TGTGCCAGCAGGGGAGACACGAGCACAGATACGCAGTATTTT. It translates to CASRGDTSTDTQYF.

The chain uses TRBV6-5 and TRBJ1-1; the match to TRBD1 covers 7 bases. The CDR3 consists of 14 residues. J gave up 1 base and V 5 bases, and 4 bases lay outside the gene matches. In germline, CDR1 is MNHEY, CDR2 SVGAGI. The CDR3 nucleotides read TGTGCCAGCAGTAGGGGACAGAGGAACACTGAAGCTTTCTTT. Its protein product is CASSRGQRNTEAFF.

CDR3 sequence reads: CASSPPTGVEQYF. CDR3 coding DNA: TGTGCCAGTAGTCCCCCGACAGGGGTCGAGCAGTACTTC. The rearrangement links TRBV19 to TRBJ2-7; TRBD1 matches at 8 bases. V shed 5 bases, J shed 6 bases, and the junction held 6 bases outside the gene matches. Germline V lookup: CDR1 LNHDA, CDR2 SQIVND (reference sequence). There are 13 residues in the CDR3.

V usage is TRBV2 and J usage is TRBJ2-5; 8 bases are shared with TRBD2. The tail of the sequence fits TRBJ2-7 better, so the J call may be wrong. This CDR3 spans 12 amino acids. Per the germline V gene, CDR1 is SNHLY and CDR2 is FYNNEI. CDR3 protein: CASKREKYEQYF. In DNA, the CDR3 is TGTGCCAGCAAGCGGGAGAAGTACGAGCAGTACTTC.

V and J are TRBV28 and TRBJ2-5, with D possibly matching TRBD1 (5 bases). The V end was cut by 0 bases, the J end by 9 bases, with 17 bases between. The CDR3 has 15 residues. CDR1 and CDR2 from the germline V gene are MDHEN and SYDVKM. The CDR3 loop is CASSLWSGADPAQYF. CDR3 sequence (DNA): TGTGCCAGCAGTTTATGGAGTGGGGCGGACCCGGCCCAGTACTTC.

CDR3 sequence: CASSLASAEPNTEAFF. CDR3 sequence (DNA): TGTGCCAGCAGCTTAGCGTCGGCGGAGCCGAACACTGAAGCTTTCTTT. The V and J genes are TRBV7-2 and TRBJ1-1; no reliable D call. Trimming stripped 0 bases from V and 1 base from J, with 12 bases between. The CDR3 runs to 16 residues. From germline, CDR1 is SGHTA and CDR2 FQGNSA.

The CDR3 is CASSPNRAYEQYF. Written as DNA, the CDR3 is TGTGCCAGCAGTCCCAACAGGGCCTACGAGCAGTACTTC. The chain has TRBV6-5 and TRBJ2-7; D is perhaps TRBD1 (6 bases). Trimming shortened V by 5 bases and J by 2 bases, and 10 bases separated the two germline ends. The V gene's germline CDR1 is MNHEY and CDR2 SVGAGI. The CDR3 contains 13 residues.

This clone was detected a few times. DNA for the CDR3: TGTGCCAGCAGTCAGGGAAGAGCGGGGGCCTACGAGCAGTACTTC. Protein: CASSQGRAGAYEQYF. The chain has TRBV27 and TRBJ2-7, with 8 bases lining up with TRBD2. Germline V CDR1 and CDR2: MNHEY, SMNVEV (reference sequence). CDR3 length equals 15 residues. The V gene end was trimmed by 5 bases and the J gene end by 2 bases; junction bases not matched to a gene: 8.

This chain uses TRBV27 with TRBJ1-1, with D perhaps TRBD1 (5 bases). The CDR3 consists of 16 residues. V dropped 3 bases and J dropped 6 bases, with 20 bases sitting between them. Germline-derived CDR1 and CDR2 are MNHEY and SMNVEV (reference sequence). CDR3 protein: CASSLWGPGGLSEAFF. CDR3 coding DNA: TGTGCCAGCAGTTTGTGGGGCCCTGGGGGTCTATCTGAAGCTTTCTTT.

The chain uses TRBV29-1 and TRBJ2-3, with a weak D call TRBD1 (5 bases). V lost 1 base to trimming and J lost 0 bases, with 11 bases between them. The CDR3 consists of 15 residues. From germline, CDR1 is SQVTM and CDR2 ANQGSEA. CDR3 DNA: TGCAGCGTTGAAGGGGGCGCGACTAGCACAGATACGCAGTATTTT. Protein sequence: CSVEGGATSTDTQYF.

The V gene is TRBV2, the J gene TRBJ2-1; D remains unclear. The CDR3 has 14 amino acids. Trimming pared 5 bases from V and 0 bases from J, leaving 8 bases between. Germline V gene lookup returns CDR1 SNHLY and CDR2 FYNNEI. CDR3 DNA sequence: TGTGCCAGCAGTCGAGAGAGCTCCTACAATGAGCAGTTCTTC. This sequence encodes CASSRESSYNEQFF.

V gene TRBV6-5 combines with J gene TRBJ2-3, with 11 positions matching TRBD2. The junction had 6 bases not matched to a gene; V was cut back by 6 bases and J by 7 bases. This CDR3 has 14 residues. Germline V lookup: CDR1 MNHEY, CDR2 SVGAGI. The CDR3 bases are TGTGCCAGCAGGCTAGCGGGAGGCTTGAATACGCAGTATTTT. This gives the protein CASRLAGGLNTQYF.

The genes are TRBV6-5 and TRBJ1-2, with D possibly being TRBD1 (5 bases). CDR1 is MNHEY, CDR2 SVGAGI, per germline. Trimming removed 5 bases at V and 2 bases at J, with 15 bases between. The CDR3 is 15 amino acids. CDR3 sequence reads: CASSPLGQPNYGYTF. As DNA, the CDR3 is TGTGCCAGCAGTCCGTTGGGGCAGCCCAACTATGGCTACACCTTC.

The chain recombines TRBV7-9 with TRBJ2-4; D gene unclear. CDR3 length equals 14 residues. Germline V gene lookup returns CDR1 SEHNR and CDR2 FQNEAQ (reference sequence). The V end lost 1 base, the J end lost 1 base, and 5 bases lay between the germline ends. CDR3 sequence: CASSLVVAKNIQYF. The CDR3 region has the DNA TGTGCCAGCAGCTTAGTGGTGGCCAAAAACATTCAGTACTTC.

V usage is TRBV5-1 and J usage is TRBJ1-5; unclear D gene. Germline lookup yields CDR1 SGHRS and CDR2 YFSETQ. The CDR3 contains 13 residues. The germline V and J ends were trimmed by 4 bases and 0 bases, with 5 bases remaining between them. The CDR3 nucleotides read TGCGCCAGCAGCCTGGGTAGCAATCAGCCCCAGCATTTT. Amino acids: CASSLGSNQPQHF.

V and J are TRBV27 and TRBJ1-1; no firm D call. Germline V CDR1 and CDR2: MNHEY, SMNVEV (reference sequence). Trimming pared 4 bases from V and 2 bases from J, leaving 5 bases between. CDR3 size: 12 residues. This CDR3 is CASSSGNTEAFF. The CDR3 DNA is TGTGCCAGCAGTTCCGGAAACACTGAAGCTTTCTTT.

A few counts support this clone. This chain connects TRBV5-4 to TRBJ2-7; D ambiguous. V shed 7 bases and J shed 2 bases, with 19 bases lying between them. Looked up from germline, CDR1 is SGHNT and CDR2 is YYREEE (reference sequence). The length of the CDR3 is 15 residues. The chain's CDR3 is CASYQGGRSTYEQYF. The CDR3 bases are TGTGCCAGCTACCAAGGCGGACGGTCAACCTACGAGCAGTACTTC.

V gene TRBV2 combines with J gene TRBJ1-1; possibly TRBD1 for D (6 bases). The CDR3 is 12 residues long. Germline-derived CDR1 and CDR2 are SNHLY and FYNNEI. V gave up 6 bases and J gave up 6 bases, with 11 bases separating them. The CDR3 coding sequence is TGTGCCAGCAGGGCAGGGGTGGCTGAAGCTTTCTTT. It yields the protein CASRAGVAEAFF. Variable domain in full (rest from reference TRBV2 and TRBJ1-1): EPEVTQTPSHQVTQMGQEVILRCVPISNHLYFYWYRQILGQKVEFLVSFYNNEISEKSEIFDDQFSVERPDGSNFTLKIRSTKLEDSAMYFCASRAGVAEAFFGQGTRLTVV.

The V gene is TRBV5-1, the J gene TRBJ2-5; D not resolved. Germline V gives CDR1 SGHRS, CDR2 YFSETQ. V shed 1 base and J shed 2 bases, with 6 bases lying between them. This CDR3 spans 13 amino acids. CDR3 amino acids: CASSLTVQETQYF. The CDR3 DNA reads as TGCGCCAGCAGCTTGACAGTACAAGAGACCCAGTACTTC. The entire variable domain, with the rest obtained from reference TRBV5-1 and TRBJ2-5, is as follows: KAGVTQTPRYLIKTRGQQVTLSCSPISGHRSVSWYQQTPGQGLQFLFEYFSETQRNKGNFPGRFSGRQFSNSRSEMNVSTLELGDSALYLCASSLTVQETQYFGPGTRLLVL.

This clone was seen only a few times. The chain couples TRBV6-6 to TRBJ2-5; no clear D. Trimming shortened V by 6 bases and J by 3 bases, and 2 bases separated the two germline ends. The germline V gene encodes CDR1 MNHNY and CDR2 SVGAGI (reference sequence). This CDR3 contains 10 residues. CDR3 amino acids: CASRKETQYF. DNA of the CDR3: TGTGCCAGCAGGAAAGAGACCCAGTACTTC.

V gene TRBV29-1 combines with J gene TRBJ1-1; no clear D. V was pared by 4 bases and J by 2 bases, with 11 bases between. Germline CDR1 SQVTM, CDR2 ANQGSEA. This CDR3 is 13 amino acids long. CDR3 sequence (DNA): TGCAGCGTTGCCTGGGGAGCAAACACTGAAGCTTTCTTT. Protein sequence: CSVAWGANTEAFF.

CDR3 protein: CASSGIAEGYNEQFF. In DNA, the CDR3 is TGTGCCAGCAGCGGGATAGCGGAGGGATACAATGAGCAGTTCTTC. The chain is built from TRBV9 and TRBJ2-1; D may be TRBD2 (6 bases). V was clipped by 3 bases and J by 4 bases, with 14 bases between them. Per germline, CDR1 SGDLS and CDR2 YYNGEE. The CDR3 consists of 15 residues. Supplemented by reference TRBV9 and TRBJ2-1, the full variable domain reads DSGVTQTPKHLITATGQRVTLRCSPRSGDLSVYWYQQSLDQGLQFLIQYYNGEERAKGNILERFSAQQFPDLHSELNLSSLELGDSALYFCASSGIAEGYNEQFFGPGTRLTVL.

The chain recombines TRBV28 with TRBJ1-1; D is ambiguous. This CDR3 is 11 amino acids long. V gave up 6 bases and J gave up 5 bases, with 7 bases separating them. Germline CDR1 and CDR2: MDHEN and SYDVKM. In DNA form, the CDR3 reads TGTGCCAGCAGGAAGAGGACTGAAGCTTTCTTT. This encodes CASRKRTEAFF. The whole variable domain, filled in from reference TRBV28 and TRBJ1-1, reads DVKVTQSSRYLVKRTGEKVFLECVQDMDHENMFWYRQDPGLGLRLIYFSYDVKMKEKGDIPEGYSVSREKKERFSLILESASTNQTSMYLCASRKRTEAFFGQGTRLTVV.

V gene TRBV16 combines with J gene TRBJ2-5; no clear D gene. The CDR3 runs to 14 residues. V gave up 0 bases and J gave up 3 bases, with 8 bases separating them. In germline, CDR1 is KGHSY, CDR2 FQNENV. The DNA for the CDR3 is TGTGCCAGCAGCCAATCATCGAGGAAAGAGACCCAGTACTTC. It codes for CASSQSSRKETQYF.

The chain recombines TRBV7-8 with TRBJ2-4, with D tentatively TRBD2 (6 bases). The CDR3 length is 11 residues. Germline V gene lookup returns CDR1 SGHVS and CDR2 FQNEAQ. Between the trimmed V and J ends, which lost 4 bases and 16 bases, there was a span of 14 bases. CDR3 sequence: CASSSRERFYF. In DNA, the CDR3 is TGTGCCAGCAGCTCCCGGGAGCGGTTTTACTTC.

This chain joins TRBV5-1 and TRBJ2-7; either TRBD1 or TRBD2 may fit D (5 bases each). V lost 0 bases and J 5 bases, leaving 21 bases between the germline ends. Germline-derived CDR1 and CDR2 are SGHRS and YFSETQ. The CDR3 totals 17 residues. The CDR3 nucleotides read TGCGCCAGCAGCTTGGGGGCCGGGACCCCTGCCAACAACGAGCAGTACTTC. Its translation: CASSLGAGTPANNEQYF.

The chain carries TRBV5-1 and TRBJ2-2, with 8 positions matching TRBD1. The CDR3 sequence is 15 residues long. Losses at the gene ends were 2 bases for V and 4 bases for J; bases not matched to a gene: 4. The germline V gene encodes CDR1 SGHRS and CDR2 YFSETQ. CDR3 sequence: CASSLGRGRTGELFF. CDR3 nucleotide sequence: TGCGCCAGCAGCTTAGGCAGGGGGCGCACCGGGGAGCTGTTTTTT.

This chain links TRBV9 with TRBJ2-7; D is undetermined. V lost 4 bases and J lost 1, with 12 bases in between. Germline V gives CDR1 SGDLS, CDR2 YYNGEE. CDR3 length equals 14 residues. CDR3 DNA: TGTGCCAGCAGCCGATTGACCGGGTCCTACGAGCAGTACTTC. This codes for CASSRLTGSYEQYF.

J is TRBJ2-1 and V is TRBV7-6; 10 bases agree with TRBD2. Germline assignment: CDR1 SGHVS and CDR2 FNYEAQ. The V segment lost 5 bases and the J segment 7 bases; nucleotides outside the gene matches: 17. This CDR3 has 18 residues. The CDR3 DNA follows: TGTGCCAGCAGCCGCCGGGACAGCCTAGCGGGAGTAGGGAATGAGCAGTTCTTC. This gives the protein CASSRRDSLAGVGNEQFF.